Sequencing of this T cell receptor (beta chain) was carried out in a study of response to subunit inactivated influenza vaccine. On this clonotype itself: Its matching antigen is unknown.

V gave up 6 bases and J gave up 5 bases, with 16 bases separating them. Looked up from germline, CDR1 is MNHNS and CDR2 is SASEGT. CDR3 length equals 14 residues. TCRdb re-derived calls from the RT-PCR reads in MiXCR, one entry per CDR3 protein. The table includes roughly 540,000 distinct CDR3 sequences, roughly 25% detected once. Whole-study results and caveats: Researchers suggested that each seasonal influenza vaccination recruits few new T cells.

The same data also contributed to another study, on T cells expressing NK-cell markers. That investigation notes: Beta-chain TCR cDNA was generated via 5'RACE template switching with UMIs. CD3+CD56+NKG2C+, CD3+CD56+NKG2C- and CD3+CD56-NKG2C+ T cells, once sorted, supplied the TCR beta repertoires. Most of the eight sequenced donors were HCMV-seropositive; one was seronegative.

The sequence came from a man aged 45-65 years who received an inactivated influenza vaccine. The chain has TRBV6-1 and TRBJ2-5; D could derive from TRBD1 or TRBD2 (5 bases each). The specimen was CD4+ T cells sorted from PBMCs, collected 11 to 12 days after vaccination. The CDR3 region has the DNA TGTGCCAGCAGGGACGTTATAGGGACGGAGACCCAGTACTTC. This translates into CASRDVIGTETQYF.